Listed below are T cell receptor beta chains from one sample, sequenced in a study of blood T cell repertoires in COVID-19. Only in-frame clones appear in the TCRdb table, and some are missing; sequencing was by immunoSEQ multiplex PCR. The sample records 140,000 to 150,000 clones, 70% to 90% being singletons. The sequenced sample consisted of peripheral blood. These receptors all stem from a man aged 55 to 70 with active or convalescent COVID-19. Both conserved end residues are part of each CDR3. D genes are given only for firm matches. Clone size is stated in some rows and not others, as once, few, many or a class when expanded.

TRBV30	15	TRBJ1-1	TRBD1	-	CAWSLSGQGDTEAFF	TGTGCCTGGTCCCTCTCGGGACAGGGGGACACTGAAGCTTTCTTT
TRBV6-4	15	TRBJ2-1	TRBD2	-	CASSVAASGMGEQFF	TGTGCCAGCAGTGTTGCGGCTAGCGGGATGGGCGAGCAGTTCTTC
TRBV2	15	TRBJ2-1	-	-	CASSLQGAGYNEQFF	TGTGCCAGCAGCTTACAAGGGGCGGGGTACAATGAGCAGTTCTTC
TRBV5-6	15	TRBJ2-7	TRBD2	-	CASSLAGTSGIEQYF	TGTGCCAGCAGCTTGGCCGGGACTAGCGGGATCGAGCAGTACTTC
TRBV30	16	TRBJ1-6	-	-	CASRPPKGTMNSPLHF	TGTGCCTCCCGTCCCCCGAAGGGGACAATGAATTCACCCCTCCACTTT
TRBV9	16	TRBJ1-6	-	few	CASSTRQGLGDSPLHF	TGTGCCAGCAGCACCCGGCAGGGGCTAGGAGATTCACCCCTCCACTTT
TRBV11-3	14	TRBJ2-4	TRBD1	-	CASSPGQGASIQYF	TGTGCCAGCAGCCCGGGACAGGGGGCGAGCATTCAGTACTTC
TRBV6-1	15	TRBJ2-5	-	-	CASSEGPGRVETQYF	TGTGCCAGCAGTGAAGGGCCGGGCAGGGTTGAGACCCAGTACTTC
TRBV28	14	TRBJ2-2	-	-	CASLEGRVTGELFF	TGTGCCAGCTTGGAGGGTCGGGTCACCGGGGAGCTGTTTTTT
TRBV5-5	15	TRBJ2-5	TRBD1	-	CASSLDAGGKETQYF	TGTGCCAGCAGCTTGGATGCAGGGGGCAAGGAGACCCAGTACTTC
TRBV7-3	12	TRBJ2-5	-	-	CASSLQGETQYF	TGTGCCAGCAGCTTACAGGGGGAGACCCAGTACTTC
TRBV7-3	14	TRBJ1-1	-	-	CASSPGGQRTAAFF	TGTGCCAGCAGCCCGGGGGGGCAACGCACTGCAGCTTTCTTT
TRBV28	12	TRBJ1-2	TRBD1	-	CASRTGTYGYTF	TGTGCCAGCAGGACAGGGACCTATGGCTACACCTTC
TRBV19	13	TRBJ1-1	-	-	CASKSEYGTEAFF	TGTGCCAGTAAAAGTGAATACGGCACTGAAGCTTTCTTT
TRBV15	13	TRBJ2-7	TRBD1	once	CATGGYRSYEQYF	TGTGCGACAGGGGGGTACCGGTCGTACGAGCAGTACTTC
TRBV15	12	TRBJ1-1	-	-	CATSRDQTEAFF	TGTGCCACCAGCAGAGACCAGACTGAAGCTTTCTTT
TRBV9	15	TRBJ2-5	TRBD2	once	CASSVGRGSQETQYF	TGTGCCAGCAGCGTAGGGCGGGGGTCACAAGAGACCCAGTACTTC
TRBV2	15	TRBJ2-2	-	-	CASSEGTMNTGELFF	TGTGCCAGCAGTGAAGGGACAATGAACACCGGGGAGCTGTTTTTT